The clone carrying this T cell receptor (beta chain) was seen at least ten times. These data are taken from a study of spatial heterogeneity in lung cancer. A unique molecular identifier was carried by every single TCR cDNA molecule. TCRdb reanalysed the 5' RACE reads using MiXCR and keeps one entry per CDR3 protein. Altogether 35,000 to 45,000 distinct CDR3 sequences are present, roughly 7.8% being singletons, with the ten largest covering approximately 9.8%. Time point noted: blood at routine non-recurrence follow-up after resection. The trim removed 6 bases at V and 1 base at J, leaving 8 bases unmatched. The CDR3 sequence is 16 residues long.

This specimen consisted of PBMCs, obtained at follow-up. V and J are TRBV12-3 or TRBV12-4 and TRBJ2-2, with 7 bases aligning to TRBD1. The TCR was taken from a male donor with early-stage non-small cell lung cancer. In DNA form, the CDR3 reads TGTGCCAGCAGAAAAACAGGGGACATGAACACCGGGGAGCTGTTTTTT. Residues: CASRKTGDMNTGELFF.